This T cell receptor (beta chain) was identified in a study of shared clonotypes between healthy human individuals. Looking at the study overall: The cohort had two women and three men, ages 18 to 49.

Profiling relied on immunoSEQ multiplex PCR, and the TCRdb table lists in-frame clones only, not all of them. Of fewer than 2.5 million clones in the sample, 80% to 95% were seen once. V was clipped by 3 bases and J by 11 bases; unmatched bases: 11. In germline, CDR1 is SGHRS, CDR2 YFSETQ. This CDR3 region has 15 residues. The sample was naive CD4+ T cells from PBMCs. Subset given: CD45RA+ positively selected. V gene TRBV5-1 combines with J gene TRBJ2-5; 12 bases align to TRBD2. This TCR derives from a man aged 18-30 years in good health. Some clones in this sample may be carry-over from other donors' samples. The CDR3 loop reads CASSYVSTSGSPQYF. In DNA form, the CDR3 reads TGCGCCAGCAGCTACGTATCGACTAGCGGGAGCCCTCAGTACTTC.